The 9 T cell receptor beta chains below all came from one sample that was sequenced in a study of T cell responses to AZD1222 COVID-19 vaccine. This table comes from immunoSEQ multiplex PCR, and its TCRdb copy is limited to in-frame clones, with some not included. The sample consists of around 140,000 clones, 80% to 90% of them appearing once. The material was peripheral blood, obtained on day 0 of AZD1222 vaccination. Receptors originate from an adult in good health.

The rearrangement joins TRBV2 to TRBJ2-2; D not resolved. Looked up from germline, CDR1 is SNHLY and CDR2 is FYNNEI. There are 14 residues in the CDR3. V lost 8 bases and J 2 bases, leaving 12 bases between the germline ends. DNA for the CDR3: TGTGCCAGCGGCCGGCAGACAAACACCGGGGAGCTGTTTTTT. Its protein is CASGRQTNTGELFF.

J is TRBJ1-1 and V is TRBV25-1, with a possible D match to TRBD1 (5 bases). This CDR3 has 14 residues. V was clipped by 4 bases and J by 1 base, with 10 bases between them. Germline V gene lookup returns CDR1 MGHDK and CDR2 SYGVNS. Written as DNA, the CDR3 is TGTGCCAGCAGTGCTCGACAGTCGAACACTGAAGCTTTCTTT. As protein: CASSARQSNTEAFF.

The genes are TRBV7-2 and TRBJ2-2; 8 bases line up with TRBD1. The germline V gene has CDR1 SGHTA and CDR2 FQGNSA. Unmatched junction bases numbered 6, after V lost 5 bases and J lost 4 bases. The CDR3 is made up of 15 amino acids. CDR3 region: CASSPDRGRTGELFF. The DNA for the CDR3 is TGTGCCAGCAGCCCCGACAGGGGTCGCACCGGGGAGCTGTTTTTT.

V and J are TRBV12-3 or TRBV12-4 and TRBJ1-2; no clear D. The V end was cut by 8 bases, the J end by 9 bases, with 16 bases between. This CDR3 contains 12 residues. DNA of the CDR3: TGTGCCAGCCGCGGCAGCCAAGGGCGCTACACCTTC. Encoded protein: CASRGSQGRYTF.

This clone appeared once. The chain uses TRBV12-3 or TRBV12-4 and TRBJ2-2; 7 nucleotides align to TRBD1. The ends lost 6 bases at V and 5 bases at J; junction bases unmatched: 3. The CDR3 consists of 13 residues. CDR3 in DNA: TGTGCCAGCAGCTTGACAGGGACCGGGGAGCTGTTTTTT. As protein: CASSLTGTGELFF.

The chain links TRBV13 to TRBJ2-3, with D unclear. The V end was cut by 5 bases, the J end by 3 bases, with 12 bases between. The CDR3 is 14 amino acids. Germline-derived CDR1 and CDR2 are PRHDT and FYEKMQ (reference sequence). In DNA, the CDR3 is TGTGCCAGCAGCCGGGCTGTTGCAACAGATACGCAGTATTTT. Translated, it gives CASSRAVATDTQYF.

The J gene is TRBJ2-4, the V gene TRBV7-3; D is uncertain. Germline lookup yields CDR1 SGHTA and CDR2 FQGTGA. The ends were cut back, 8 bases at V and 0 bases at J, with 14 bases in the middle. The CDR3 has 15 residues. The CDR3 spells CASEPAHLAKNIQYF. CDR3 in DNA: TGTGCCAGCGAGCCCGCCCACCTAGCCAAAAACATTCAGTACTTC.

The chain employs TRBV5-8 and TRBJ2-3; D call uncertain. Germline V gene sequence: CDR1 SGHTS, CDR2 YDEGEE. The germline V and J ends were trimmed by 5 bases and 6 bases, with 10 bases remaining between them. This CDR3 comprises 12 residues. The CDR3 reads CASSPFRDTQYF. CDR3 sequence (DNA): TGTGCCAGCAGTCCGTTTAGGGATACGCAGTATTTT.

V usage is TRBV6-6 and J usage is TRBJ1-2; D is unclear. Looked up from germline, CDR1 is MNHNY and CDR2 is SVGAGI (reference sequence). Trimming removed 2 bases from V and 7 bases from J, with 5 bases in between. This CDR3 has 11 amino acids. The CDR3 nucleotides are TGTGCCAGCAGTTACGCTGTTGGCTACACCTTC. It encodes CASSYAVGYTF.